This note documents a single T cell receptor (beta chain) sequence. V dropped 4 bases and J dropped 0; count of bases not matched to a gene: 0. CDR3 size: 16 residues. From germline, CDR1 is SGHDN and CDR2 FVKESK. The sample originates from a study of T cell changes during pregnancy in multiple sclerosis. Using immunoSEQ multiplex PCR, the repertoire was profiled, and TCRdb retains in-frame clones only, with some absent. The data show 35,000 to 45,000 clones, 85% to 95% seen once. The chain carries TRBV14 and TRBJ2-6; 10 bases line up with TRBD1. The sequence was collected from a female donor with multiple sclerosis, enrolled in a pregnancy study. The sample was CD8+ T cells from peripheral blood mononuclear cells, taken in the third trimester of pregnancy. The DNA of the CDR3 is TGTGCCAGCAGCCGGACAGGGGGCTCTGGGGCCAACGTCCTGACTTTC. As protein: CASSRTGGSGANVLTF. The complete variable domain, with remaining parts taken from reference TRBV14 and TRBJ2-6, reads EAGVTQFPSHSVIEKGQTVTLRCDPISGHDNLYWYRRVMGKEIKFLLHFVKESKQDESGMPNNRFLAERTGGTYSTLKVQPAELEDSGVYFCASSRTGGSGANVLTFGAGSRLTVL.